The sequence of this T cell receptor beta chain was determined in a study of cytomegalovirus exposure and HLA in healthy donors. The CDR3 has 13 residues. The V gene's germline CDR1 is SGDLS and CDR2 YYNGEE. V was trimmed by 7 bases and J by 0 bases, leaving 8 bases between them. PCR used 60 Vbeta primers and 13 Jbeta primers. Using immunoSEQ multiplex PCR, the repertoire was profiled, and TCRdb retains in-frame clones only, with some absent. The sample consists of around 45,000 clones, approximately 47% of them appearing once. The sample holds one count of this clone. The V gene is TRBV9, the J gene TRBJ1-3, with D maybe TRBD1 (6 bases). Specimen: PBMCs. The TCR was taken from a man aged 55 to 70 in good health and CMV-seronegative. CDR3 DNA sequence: TGTGCCAGCGGACAGAACTCTGGAAACACCATATATTTT. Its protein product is CASGQNSGNTIYF.